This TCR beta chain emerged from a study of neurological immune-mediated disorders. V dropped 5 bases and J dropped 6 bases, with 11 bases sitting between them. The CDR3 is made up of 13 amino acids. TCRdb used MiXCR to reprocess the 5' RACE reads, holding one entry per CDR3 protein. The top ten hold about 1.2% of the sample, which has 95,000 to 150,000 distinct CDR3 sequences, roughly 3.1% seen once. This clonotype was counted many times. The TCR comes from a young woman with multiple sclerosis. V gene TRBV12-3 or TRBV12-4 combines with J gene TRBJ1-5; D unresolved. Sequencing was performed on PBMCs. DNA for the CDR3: TGTGCCAGCAGTCCAACGCCAAGTCAGCCCCAGCATTTT. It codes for CASSPTPSQPQHF.